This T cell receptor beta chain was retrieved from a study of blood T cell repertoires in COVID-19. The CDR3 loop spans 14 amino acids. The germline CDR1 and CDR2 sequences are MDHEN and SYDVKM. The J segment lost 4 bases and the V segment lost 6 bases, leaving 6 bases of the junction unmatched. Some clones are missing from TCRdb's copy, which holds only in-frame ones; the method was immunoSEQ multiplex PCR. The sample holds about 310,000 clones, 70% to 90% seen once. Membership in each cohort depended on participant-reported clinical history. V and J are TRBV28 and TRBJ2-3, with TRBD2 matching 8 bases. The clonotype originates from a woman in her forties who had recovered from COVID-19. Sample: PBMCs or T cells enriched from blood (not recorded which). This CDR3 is CASRPGGWADTQYF. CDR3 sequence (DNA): TGTGCCAGCAGACCGGGGGGGTGGGCAGATACGCAGTATTTT.